Listed below are T cell receptor beta chains from one sample, sequenced in a study of T cells after yellow fever vaccination. TCRdb recomputed calls from the 5' RACE reads with MiXCR, one row per CDR3 protein. The sample holds hundreds of thousands of distinct CDR3 sequences; 4.1% are singletons and the top ten take approximately 23%. Source: PBMCs, taken 5 days after the yellow fever booster vaccination. The receptors stem from a man aged 18 to 35 who received the YFV17D yellow fever vaccine. Both conserved end residues are part of each CDR3. The D gene is left open where the match is weak. Rows may omit the clone size; those that give it use once, few, many or a size class.

>TRBJ2-5|TRBV5-4|16|TRBD2|-
CASSSGLAGVLETQYF
TGTGCCAGCAGCTCGGGACTAGCGGGTGTCCTAGAGACCCAGTACTTC
>TRBJ2-5|TRBV7-3|13|-|-
CASSPLASETQYF
TGTGCCAGCAGCCCACTAGCTTCCGAGACCCAGTACTTC
>TRBJ2-5|TRBV5-4|15|TRBD1|few
CASSVTGQLAETQYF
TGTGCCAGCAGCGTAACGGGACAGTTAGCAGAGACCCAGTACTTC
>TRBJ2-7|TRBV20-1|15|TRBD2|few
CSARAPSGLPYEQYF
TGCAGTGCTAGGGCGCCTAGCGGACTACCCTACGAGCAGTACTTC
>TRBJ1-1|TRBV6-5|12|-|many
CASSEGWTEAFF
TGTGCCAGCAGCGAGGGGTGGACTGAAGCTTTCTTT
>TRBJ1-1|TRBV7-9|13|-|few
CASSWTDPAEAFF
TGTGCCAGCAGCTGGACAGACCCAGCTGAAGCTTTCTTT
>TRBJ2-3|TRBV3-1|15|-|many
CASSQGNLETDTQYF
TGTGCCAGCAGCCAAGGAAATCTAGAGACGGATACGCAGTATTTT
>TRBJ2-5|TRBV19|12|-|-
CASSEGSETQYF
TGTGCCAGTAGCGAGGGGTCAGAGACCCAGTACTTC
>TRBJ1-1|TRBV5-1|15|-|many
CASSLTVTMNTEAFF
TGCGCCAGCAGCTTGACCGTCACGATGAACACTGAAGCTTTCTTT
>TRBJ2-3|TRBV4-3|18|TRBD2|many
CASSQVWERGADTDTQYF
TGCGCCAGCAGCCAAGTTTGGGAGCGGGGGGCCGATACAGATACGCAGTATTTT
>TRBJ2-2|TRBV5-4|15|-|-
CASSFPGPHTGELFF
TGTGCCAGCAGCTTCCCTGGTCCGCACACCGGGGAGCTGTTTTTT
>TRBJ1-2|TRBV5-4|18|-|once
CASSLPGAASSHSYGYTF
TGTGCCAGCAGCTTGCCAGGGGCAGCTTCTAGCCATTCCTATGGCTACACCTTC
>TRBJ2-5|TRBV12-3/TRBV12-4|14|TRBD1|-
CASSPGQGEKTQYF
TGTGCCAGCAGTCCGGGACAGGGTGAAAAGACCCAGTACTTC
>TRBJ2-5|TRBV4-3|18|TRBD1|many
CASSQGGPGQGTQETQYF
TGCGCCAGCAGCCAAGGTGGGCCGGGACAGGGGACTCAAGAGACCCAGTACTTC
>TRBJ2-3|TRBV9|12|-|few
CASNLGIDTQYF
TGTGCCAGCAATCTAGGGATAGATACGCAGTATTTT
>TRBJ2-3|TRBV5-1|14|-|-
CASSFRGHTDTQYF
TGCGCCAGCAGCTTCCGGGGGCACACAGATACGCAGTATTTT
>TRBJ2-3|TRBV6-2/TRBV6-3|20|-|-
CASTEGSGTLEDVTTDTQYF
TGTGCCAGCACCGAGGGAAGTGGGACGCTAGAAGACGTCACCACAGATACGCAGTATTTT
>TRBJ1-1|TRBV20-1|12|TRBD1|many
CSARGTGTEAFF
TGCAGTGCTAGAGGGACAGGGACTGAAGCTTTCTTT
>TRBJ2-1|TRBV19|18|TRBD2|-
CASSARWSGVSSYNEQFF
TGTGCCAGTAGTGCCCGTTGGAGCGGGGTGAGCTCCTACAATGAGCAGTTCTTC
>TRBJ1-5|TRBV7-3|20|TRBD1|-
CASSLTGQGADVRRNQPQHF
TGTGCCAGCAGCCTAACGGGACAGGGGGCTGATGTACGGAGAAATCAGCCCCAGCATTTT
>TRBJ2-3|TRBV7-9|15|-|-
CASSLVWLEITTQYF
TGTGCCAGCAGCTTAGTCTGGCTGGAAATCACTACGCAGTATTTT
>TRBJ2-3|TRBV23-1|12|-|many
CASWDSTDTQYF
TGCGCCAGCTGGGACAGCACAGATACGCAGTATTTT
>TRBJ2-6|TRBV4-1|19|-|-
CASSPQPRQGGSGANVLTF
TGCGCCAGCAGCCCCCAACCCCGACAGGGAGGCTCTGGGGCCAACGTCCTGACTTTC
>TRBJ2-7|TRBV4-1|13|TRBD2|-
CASSPGLVDEQYF
TGCGCCAGCAGCCCCGGACTAGTAGACGAGCAGTACTTC
>TRBJ2-4|TRBV28|17|-|many
CASSYPPWGTNKNIQYF
TGTGCCAGCAGTTACCCGCCGTGGGGCACTAACAAAAACATTCAGTACTTC
>TRBJ2-6|TRBV25-1|16|-|many
CASKGQGLSGANVLTF
TGTGCCAGCAAGGGTCAGGGTTTATCTGGGGCCAACGTCCTGACTTTC
>TRBJ1-5|TRBV5-1|13|TRBD1|many
CASSLDRGQPQHF
TGCGCCAGCAGCTTGGACAGGGGTCAGCCCCAGCATTTT
>TRBJ2-3|TRBV7-2|12|-|-
CASRAYPDTQYF
TGTGCCAGCAGAGCTTACCCAGATACGCAGTATTTT
>TRBJ2-4|TRBV4-3|18|TRBD2|-
CASSQDRASGGGTGIQYF
TGCGCCAGCAGCCAAGATCGAGCTAGCGGGGGGGGCACAGGCATTCAGTACTTC
>TRBJ1-1|TRBV4-3|16|-|few
CASSQDVRGMYTEAFF
TGCGCCAGCAGCCAAGATGTCCGGGGGATGTACACTGAAGCTTTCTTT
>TRBJ2-1|TRBV5-1|10|-|-
CASSGSEQFF
TGCGCCAGCAGCGGATCTGAGCAGTTCTTC